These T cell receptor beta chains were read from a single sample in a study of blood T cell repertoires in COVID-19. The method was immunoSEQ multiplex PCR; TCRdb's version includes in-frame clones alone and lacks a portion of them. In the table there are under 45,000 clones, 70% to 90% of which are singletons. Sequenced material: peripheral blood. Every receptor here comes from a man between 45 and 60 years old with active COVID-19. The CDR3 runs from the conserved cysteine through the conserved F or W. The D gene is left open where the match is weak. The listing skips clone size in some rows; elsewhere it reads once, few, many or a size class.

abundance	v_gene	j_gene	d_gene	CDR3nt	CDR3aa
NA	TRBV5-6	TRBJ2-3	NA	TGTGCCAGCAGCTTAGGAGGGGTGGCAGATACGCAGTATTTT	CASSLGGVADTQYF
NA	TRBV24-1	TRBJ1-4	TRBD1	TGTGCCACCAGTGAGGCAGGACAGGGTGGAAAACTGTTTTTT	CATSEAGQGGKLFF
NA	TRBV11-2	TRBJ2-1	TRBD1	TGTGCCAGCAGCCCGGGACAGGTCGCCTACAATGAGCAGTTCTTC	CASSPGQVAYNEQFF
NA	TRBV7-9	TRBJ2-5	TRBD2	TGTGCCAGCAGCTTAACCGGGGGGGAAGAGACCCAGTACTTC	CASSLTGGEETQYF
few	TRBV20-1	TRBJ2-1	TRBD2	TGCAGTGCTAGTAGTGCGGGACTAGCGGTTTACAATGAGCAGTTCTTC	CSASSAGLAVYNEQFF
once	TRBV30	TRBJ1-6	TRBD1	TGTGCCTGGACTGGGACAGGGTTTTCACCCCTCCACTTT	CAWTGTGFSPLHF
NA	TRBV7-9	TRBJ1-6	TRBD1	TGTGCCAGCAGCTTAGGGGACAGGGAATTCAGCTCCTATAATTCACCCCTCCACTTT	CASSLGDREFSSYNSPLHF
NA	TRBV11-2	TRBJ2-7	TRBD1	TGTGCCAGCAGCAGGACAGGGGGTAGCTCCTACGAGCAGTACTTC	CASSRTGGSSYEQYF
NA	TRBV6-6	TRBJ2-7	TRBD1	TGTGCCAGCAGTCTCACGAGGACCGGGACAGGGGGCTACGAGCAGTACTTC	CASSLTRTGTGGYEQYF
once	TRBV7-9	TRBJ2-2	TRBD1	TGTGCCAGCAGCCCTAGGAGGGACAGGGTTACCGGGGAGCTGTTTTTT	CASSPRRDRVTGELFF